The text below deals with one T cell receptor (beta chain). Its antigen is undetermined. TCRdb's table, derived via immunoSEQ multiplex PCR, lists solely in-frame clones and lacks some. The table includes fewer than 200,000 clones, over 85% detected once. The CDR3 totals 15 residues. Per the germline V gene, CDR1 is LNHDA and CDR2 is SQIVND (reference sequence). V was pared by 2 bases and J by 4 bases, with 11 bases between. This specimen belongs to a study of T cell responses to AZD1222 COVID-19 vaccine. Study findings and constraints: Dominant CD4 TCR responses targeted spike regions 160-218 and 743-854. Donors were largely white British and mainly female; clonal diversity was possibly underestimated. Spike-specific TCR breadth and depth were elevated following two AZD1222 doses.

This TCR was sampled from an adult who received the MenACWY meningococcal vaccine as a control. The chain employs TRBV19 and TRBJ1-4; D remains ambiguous. The specimen comprised peripheral blood, sampled 28 days after the second dose of the MenACWY control vaccine. CDR3 amino acids: CASSIITGSNEKLFF. The CDR3 DNA sequence: TGTGCCAGTAGTATAATAACCGGAAGTAATGAAAAACTGTTTTTT.